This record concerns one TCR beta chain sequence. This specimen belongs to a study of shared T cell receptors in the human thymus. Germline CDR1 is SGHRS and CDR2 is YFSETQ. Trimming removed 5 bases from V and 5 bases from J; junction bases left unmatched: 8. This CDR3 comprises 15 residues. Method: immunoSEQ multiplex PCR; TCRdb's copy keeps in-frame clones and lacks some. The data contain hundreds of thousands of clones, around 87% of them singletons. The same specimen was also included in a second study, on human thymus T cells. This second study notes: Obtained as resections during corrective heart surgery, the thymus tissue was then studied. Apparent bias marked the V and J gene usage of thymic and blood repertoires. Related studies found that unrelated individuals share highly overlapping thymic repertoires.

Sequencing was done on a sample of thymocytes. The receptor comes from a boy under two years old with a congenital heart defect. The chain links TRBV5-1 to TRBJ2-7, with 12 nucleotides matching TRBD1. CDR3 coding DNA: TGCGCCAGCAGTAAACCCGGGACAGGGGGCCACGAGCAGTACTTC. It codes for CASSKPGTGGHEQYF.